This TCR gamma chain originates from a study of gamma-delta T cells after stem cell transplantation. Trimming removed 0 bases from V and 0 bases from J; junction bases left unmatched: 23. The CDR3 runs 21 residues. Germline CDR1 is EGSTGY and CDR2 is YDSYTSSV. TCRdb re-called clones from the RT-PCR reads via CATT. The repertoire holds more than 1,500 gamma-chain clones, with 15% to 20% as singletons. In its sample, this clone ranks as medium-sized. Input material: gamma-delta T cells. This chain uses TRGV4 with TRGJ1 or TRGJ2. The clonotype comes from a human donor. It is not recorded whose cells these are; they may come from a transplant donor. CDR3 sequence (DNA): TGTGCCACCTGGGATGGGCCTCCGGGGGCCAATTACCCCCCGAATTATTATAAGAAACTCTTT. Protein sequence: CATWDGPPGANYPPNYYKKLF.